This TCR beta chain is from a study of identical twins. General observations from the study: Carriage of fewer insertions was seen in abundant cord blood beta clonotypes, whereas memory repertoires showed none. A partial confounding effect on zero-insertion analyses could come from invariant MAIT and iNKT cells.

Of note for this clonotype: What it recognizes is unknown.

The CDR3 consists of 16 residues. V shed 2 bases, J shed 5 bases, and the junction held 8 bases outside the gene matches. Germline values: CDR1 DFQATT, CDR2 SNEGSKA (reference sequence). Healthy Caucasian individuals made up all the donors. Unique molecular identifiers were present on the cDNA, and a universal primer site came from template switching. One entry per CDR3 protein results from TCRdb running MiXCR on the 5' RACE reads. The table lists some 900,000 distinct CDR3 sequences, around 12% of them singletons, with around 1.6% in the top ten. Another study also made use of these data, one on yellow fever vaccine responses in identical twins.

The material sequenced was PBMCs. The receptor comes from a woman aged 18 to 35 in good health. The chain carries TRBV20-1 and TRBJ2-2; TRBD1 agrees at 10 bases. CDR3: CSARRQGAELTGELFF. The CDR3 bases are TGCAGTGCTAGAAGACAGGGGGCTGAGTTAACCGGGGAGCTGTTTTTT.